This T cell receptor (beta chain) was recovered during a study of ipilimumab plus nivolumab after autologous stem cell transplantation. Checkpoint therapy with ipilimumab 1 mg/kg began 14 to 28 days after transplant. Dosing: nivolumab 3 mg/kg IV, weeks 1, 4, 7, 10, then every two weeks to week 26. From germline, CDR1 is SGHAT and CDR2 FQNNGV. CDR3 size: 16 residues. The ends were cut back, 6 bases at V and 3 bases at J, with 19 bases in the middle. Here immunoSEQ multiplex PCR was the method, and the copy in TCRdb shows in-frame clones only, minus some. The sample consists of tens of thousands of clones, around 80% of them appearing once. This clone came up once. Its antigen remains unknown. Regarding the study as a whole: The authors say TCR, Treg and microbiome findings warrant further study.

This specimen was PBMCs, taken in a trial of ipilimumab plus nivolumab as post-transplant consolidation. The chain recombines TRBV11-2 with TRBJ2-3; D is uncertain. The TCR sequence derives from a male donor with diffuse large B-cell lymphoma. CDR3 nucleotides: TGTGCCAGCAGTAGCCCCCTTGGTGTGAAGACAGATACGCAGTATTTT. Its protein is CASSSPLGVKTDTQYF.